This T cell receptor beta chain was recovered during a study of T cell responses to AZD1222 COVID-19 vaccine. Pooled samples include second doses given at about 4 or 12 weeks. The assay was immunoSEQ multiplex PCR, and TCRdb's table has in-frame clones only and misses some. The data contain about 83,000 clones, 75% to 90% of them seen just once; the ten biggest clones take up roughly 3.2%. This CDR3 is 13 amino acids long. V dropped 1 base and J dropped 2 bases, with 6 bases sitting between them. CDR1 is SGHNT and CDR2 is YYREEE in the germline V gene (reference sequence). On this clone: Its antigen is undetermined.

Study-level points and caveats: White British people made up most donors, females outnumbered males, and clonal diversity was possibly underestimated. The breadth and depth of Spike-specific TCRs increased once two AZD1222 doses had been given.

The sequence was obtained from an adult who received the AZD1222 COVID-19 vaccine. Sequenced material: peripheral blood, taken 28 days after the second AZD1222 dose. This chain joins TRBV5-4 and TRBJ1-2; tentatively, D is TRBD1 (5 bases). This chain's CDR3 is CASSLQGNYGYTF. The CDR3 DNA reads as TGTGCCAGCAGCTTGCAGGGAAACTATGGCTACACCTTC.